Shown below are 14 T cell receptor beta chains from a single sample sequenced in a study of T cell repertoires in cytomegalovirus infection. In TCRdb, the reads were re-called with MiXCR into one record per CDR3 protein. This sample has some 940,000 distinct CDR3 sequences, with roughly 31% found just once. Their antigens are not known. This material consisted of cultured CD8+ T cells from PBMCs, taken from culture after CMV antigen stimulation. These receptors came from a human donor in good health (CMV status not recorded). Some clones in this sample may be carry-over from other donors' samples.

There are many counts of this clonotype. The chain joins TRBV28 to TRBJ1-5, with 9 bases lining up with TRBD1. CDR3 size: 18 residues. Germline lookup yields CDR1 MDHEN and CDR2 SYDVKM. Trimming removed 4 bases from V and 0 bases from J; junction bases left unmatched: 10. CDR3 residues: CASSWEDRGGYSNQPQHF. DNA of the CDR3: TGTGCCAGCAGTTGGGAAGACAGGGGGGGATATAGCAATCAGCCCCAGCATTTT.

This clonotype has more than one count but fewer than ten. The chain couples TRBV10-2 to TRBJ1-2; D is undetermined. This CDR3 has 13 residues. Trimming pared 9 bases from V and 0 bases from J, leaving 11 bases between. Germline V gives CDR1 WSHSY, CDR2 SAAADI. The DNA for the CDR3 is TGCGCCAGTAAATCCAGAGCTAACTATGGCTACACCTTC. Protein sequence: CASKSRANYGYTF.

This rearrangement joins TRBV7-9 to TRBJ2-3; D might be TRBD1 (6 bases). Germline V lookup: CDR1 SEHNR, CDR2 FQNEAQ (reference sequence). Trimming removed 4 bases at V and 4 bases at J, with 9 bases between. The CDR3 is made up of 13 amino acids. The DNA of the CDR3 is TGTGCCAGCAGCTCCCAGGGGTCAGATACGCAGTATTTT. Protein sequence: CASSSQGSDTQYF.

The V call is TRBV27, the J call TRBJ2-2; the match to TRBD1 covers 8 bases. With 3 bases clipped from V and 5 bases from J, the junction kept 5 bases outside the gene matches. The V gene's germline CDR1 is MNHEY and CDR2 SMNVEV (reference sequence). This CDR3 spans 15 amino acids. CDR3 DNA: TGTGCCAGCAGTTTTGGGACAGGACGTACCGGGGAGCTGTTTTTT. Its protein is CASSFGTGRTGELFF.

CDR3 DNA: TGTGCCAGCAGTTACTTAACTAGCGGCAATGAGCAGTTCTTC. Translated, it gives CASSYLTSGNEQFF. The J gene is TRBJ2-1, the V gene TRBV6-2 or TRBV6-3, with 8 bases identical to TRBD2. The CDR3 contains 14 residues. CDR1 and CDR2 (germline): MNHEY, SVGEGT. The V gene end was trimmed by 1 base and the J gene end by 6 bases; junction bases not matched to a gene: 2.

This chain uses TRBV6-1 with TRBJ2-1, with D maybe TRBD2 (5 bases). CDR3 size: 15 residues. Germline V gene data show CDR1 as MNHNS and CDR2 as SASEGT. Trimming removed 6 bases at V and 4 bases at J, with 16 bases between. The CDR3, as DNA: TGTGCCAGCAGCTCATACCGAGGGAAGTACAATGAGCAGTTCTTC. The encoded protein is CASSSYRGKYNEQFF.

This clonotype has at least ten counts. This chain links TRBV7-2 with TRBJ1-2; D is ambiguous. V was cut by 1 base and J by 6 bases, with 18 bases left in between. This CDR3 has 16 residues. From germline, CDR1 is SGHTA and CDR2 FQGNSA. The CDR3 DNA reads TGTGCCAGCAGCTTAGGCCTTTTTCCGGGCCGGGATGGCTACACCTTC. Protein: CASSLGLFPGRDGYTF.

This clonotype has more than one count but fewer than ten. The chain carries TRBV10-1 and TRBJ2-5; TRBD2 matches at 9 bases. The ends lost 3 bases at V and 0 bases at J; junction bases unmatched: 2. Germline V gene sequence: CDR1 WNHNN, CDR2 SYGVQD (reference sequence). This CDR3 has 15 amino acids. The CDR3 sequence is CASSDLAGNQETQYF. The DNA for the CDR3 is TGCGCCAGCAGTGACCTAGCGGGGAACCAAGAGACCCAGTACTTC.

This clonotype occurred a few times. CDR3 DNA sequence: TGTGCCAGCAGCCAGAGGGCGGGATCCGACCAAGAGACCCAGTACTTC. Its protein is CASSQRAGSDQETQYF. The chain has TRBV13 and TRBJ2-5, with a weak D call TRBD2 (6 bases). V was cut by 5 bases and J by 0 bases, with 16 bases left in between. The CDR3 covers 16 residues. Germline V gene sequence: CDR1 PRHDT, CDR2 FYEKMQ (reference sequence). Together with reference TRBV13 and TRBJ2-5, the CDR3 gives the full variable domain: AAGVIQSPRHLIKEKRETATLKCYPIPRHDTVYWYQQGPGQDPQFLISFYEKMQSDKGSIPDRFSAQQFSDYHSELNMSSLELGDSALYFCASSQRAGSDQETQYFGPGTRLLVL.

V is TRBV12-5 and J is TRBJ2-2, with D uncertain. Germline assignment: CDR1 LGHNT and CDR2 FRNRAP. Trimming removed 4 bases from V and 0 bases from J, with 15 bases in between. CDR3 length: 17 amino acids. CDR3 bases: TGTGCTAGTGGTTCGACCCTAACAGCCCCGAACACCGGGGAGCTGTTTTTT. It translates to CASGSTLTAPNTGELFF.

The chain recombines TRBV19 with TRBJ2-7; D tentatively fits TRBD1 or TRBD2 (5 bases each). CDR1 and CDR2 (germline): LNHDA, SQIVND (reference sequence). The V end was cut by 3 bases, the J end by 2 bases, with 14 bases between. The CDR3 extends over 15 amino acids. CDR3: CASSIADGTAYEQYV. Written as DNA, the CDR3 is TGTGCCAGTAGTATCGCGGACGGGACCGCCTACGAGCAGTACGTC.

This clonotype has just a few counts. The chain recombines TRBV4-1 with TRBJ1-4; the D is unclear. This CDR3 is 15 amino acids long. V lost 1 base and J lost 7, with 13 bases in between. Germline loops: CDR1 MGHRA, CDR2 YSYEKL. The CDR3 coding sequence is TGCGCCAGCAGCCAAGTGACTCCAATAAGTGAAAAACTGTTTTTT. It encodes CASSQVTPISEKLFF.

This clonotype has only one observation. The V and J genes are TRBV2 and TRBJ2-1; D not certain. Germline loops: CDR1 SNHLY, CDR2 FYNNEI. V was trimmed by 6 bases and J by 6 bases, leaving 12 bases between them. The CDR3 contains 13 residues. The CDR3 DNA reads TGTGCCAGCAGGAGTGCCCCTCCCAATGAGCAGTTCTTC. It encodes CASRSAPPNEQFF.

This clonotype has a handful of counts. V usage is TRBV29-1 and J usage is TRBJ1-2, with 9 bases that match TRBD1. V lost 6 bases to trimming and J lost 8 bases; unmatched junction nucleotides: 13. The CDR3 spans 14 residues. Germline CDR1 SQVTM, CDR2 ANQGSEA. The CDR3 loop is CSVLSGQGSEGYTF. CDR3 DNA sequence: TGCAGCGTCCTCTCGGGACAGGGATCGGAAGGCTACACCTTC.